This passage covers 23 T cell receptor beta chains from one sample sequenced in a study of blood T cell repertoires in COVID-19. Data came from immunoSEQ multiplex PCR; TCRdb stores just in-frame clones and leaves some out. The sample has a few hundred thousand clones, about 85% seen once; the top ten hold about 2.7%. Material: PBMCs or T cells enriched from blood (not recorded which). The receptors originated from a woman in her forties or fifties who had recovered from COVID-19.

The chain employs TRBV28 and TRBJ2-5; D remains unclear. Trimming removed 5 bases at V and 1 base at J, with 11 bases between. Germline loops: CDR1 MDHEN, CDR2 SYDVKM. CDR3 length: 14 residues. The CDR3 reads CASSVNGFQETQYF. The CDR3 DNA sequence: TGTGCCAGCAGTGTCAACGGTTTCCAAGAGACCCAGTACTTC.

The J gene is TRBJ2-2, the V gene TRBV19, with 7 positions matching TRBD2. Germline V lookup: CDR1 LNHDA, CDR2 SQIVND (reference sequence). The CDR3 contains 16 residues. Trimming cost V 3 bases and J 0 bases; bases outside gene matches: 4. The CDR3 DNA is TGTGCCAGTAGTATTGGGAGGGGAGCGAACACCGGGGAGCTGTTTTTT. It codes for CASSIGRGANTGELFF.

This clone was picked up a small number of times. The chain uses TRBV15 and TRBJ2-3; 10 nucleotides line up with TRBD2. The CDR3 has 16 residues. Germline values: CDR1 LNHNV, CDR2 YYDKDF (reference sequence). V gave up 5 bases and J gave up 1 base; unmatched junction bases: 6. CDR3 coding DNA: TGTGCCACCAGCTCCTTAGCGGGGGGTCGCACAGATACGCAGTATTTT. This codes for CATSSLAGGRTDTQYF.

CDR3 sequence: CASGGYRDREVNTEAFF. CDR3 DNA: TGTGCTAGTGGTGGCTACCGGGACAGGGAGGTGAACACTGAAGCTTTCTTT. The gene calls are TRBV12-5 and TRBJ1-1; 9 positions match TRBD1. The CDR3 contains 17 residues. Germline V gene data show CDR1 as LGHNT and CDR2 as FRNRAP. Unmatched junction bases numbered 10, after V lost 5 bases and J lost 0 bases.

V and J are TRBV19 and TRBJ1-2; 8 bases are shared with TRBD1. The CDR3 has 16 residues. J was trimmed by 4 bases and V by 5 bases; bases with no gene match: 12. In germline, CDR1 is LNHDA, CDR2 SQIVND (reference sequence). The CDR3 coding sequence is TGTGCCAGTAGTTATCAAAAGGACAGGGACGGCTATGGCTACACCTTC. Its translation: CASSYQKDRDGYGYTF.

This clone occurred once. The rearrangement links TRBV7-3 to TRBJ1-3; TRBD1 matches at 8 bases. The germline V gene has CDR1 SGHTA and CDR2 FQGTGA. V shed 11 bases, J shed 1 base, and the junction held 1 base outside the gene matches. CDR3 size: 12 residues. The CDR3 region is CAGQGSGNTIYF. CDR3 sequence (DNA): TGTGCCGGACAGGGTTCTGGAAACACCATATATTTT.

This clone was seen a few times. The chain uses TRBV4-3 and TRBJ1-6; D is uncertain. V gave up 1 base and J gave up 8 bases, with 6 bases separating them. This CDR3 comprises 13 residues. The germline V gene encodes CDR1 LGHNA and CDR2 YSLEER. In DNA form, the CDR3 reads TGCGCCAGCAGCCAAGCCGAGGATTCACCCCTCCACTTT. As protein: CASSQAEDSPLHF.

The chain is built from TRBV19 and TRBJ1-5; 7 bases fit TRBD1. This CDR3 spans 13 amino acids. V was pared by 6 bases and J by 4 bases, with 3 bases of the junction left unmatched. CDR1 and CDR2 (germline): LNHDA, SQIVND (reference sequence). CDR3 sequence (DNA): TGTGCCAGTAGCAACAGGGGAAATCAGCCCCAGCATTTT. This gives the protein CASSNRGNQPQHF. The full variable domain, in which reference TRBV19 and TRBJ1-5 provide the parts outside the CDR3, is DGGITQSPKYLFRKEGQNVTLSCEQNLNHDAMYWYRQDPGQGLRLIYYSQIVNDFQKGDIAEGYSVSREKKESFPLTVTSAQKNPTAFYLCASSNRGNQPQHFGDGTRLSIL.

The chain couples TRBV12-2 to TRBJ1-5; the table gives TRBD1 as D, unverified against the DNA. TRBV12-2 is flagged as a pseudogene. The CDR3 has 16 residues. CDR3 coding DNA: TGTGCAAGTCGCTTAGGGGGGACAGGGGGCCGGGGGCCCCAGCATTTT. Protein sequence: CASRLGGTGGRGPQHF.

The gene calls are TRBV7-9 and TRBJ1-4, with 7 bases identical to TRBD1. In germline, CDR1 is SEHNR, CDR2 FQNEAQ (reference sequence). Germline trimming cut 5 bases from V and 2 bases from J; bases unmatched to any gene: 8. The CDR3 is 16 residues long. The CDR3 nucleotides read TGTGCCAGCAGCACAAATCTACAGGGGACTAATGAAAAACTGTTTTTT. Protein: CASSTNLQGTNEKLFF.

This chain connects TRBV21-1 to TRBJ1-4; no DNA check was done on the table's D call, TRBD1. TRBV21-1 is tagged as a pseudogene. The CDR3 has 17 amino acids. As DNA, the CDR3 is TGTGCCAGCAGCTCCTTCGGGGACATTACAACTAATGAAAAACTGTTTTTT. It encodes CASSSFGDITTNEKLFF.

The rearrangement uses TRBV27 and TRBJ2-5, with D unclear. The CDR3 runs to 13 residues. V was cut by 6 bases and J by 4 bases, with 12 bases left in between. Germline V gene sequence: CDR1 MNHEY, CDR2 SMNVEV (reference sequence). The DNA for the CDR3 is TGTGCCAGCAGCTTTGGCAGTTTAGAGACCCAGTACTTC. Its protein is CASSFGSLETQYF.

V gene TRBV28 combines with J gene TRBJ2-2; 8 nucleotides match TRBD2. This CDR3 has 14 amino acids. V was clipped by 8 bases and J by 3 bases; unmatched bases: 5. Germline CDR1 is MDHEN and CDR2 is SYDVKM. CDR3 bases: TGTGCCAGCCGGGGGGGAGGGTACACCGGGGAGCTGTTTTTT. The encoded protein is CASRGGGYTGELFF.

This chain joins TRBV6-2 or TRBV6-3 and TRBJ1-3; 7 nucleotides match TRBD1. The CDR3 consists of 16 residues. Germline lookup yields CDR1 MNHEY and CDR2 SVGEGT. The junction had 7 bases not matched to a gene; V was cut back by 2 bases and J by 3 bases. This chain's CDR3 is CASSYDTGQIGNTIYF. The CDR3 bases are TGTGCCAGCAGTTACGACACGGGACAGATTGGAAACACCATATATTTT.

This sequence joins TRBV19 and TRBJ2-1; the match to TRBD1 covers 10 bases. Trimming removed 5 bases from V and 4 bases from J; junction bases left unmatched: 5. This CDR3 contains 15 residues. The V gene's germline CDR1 is LNHDA and CDR2 SQIVND (reference sequence). The CDR3 reads CASSQTGGAYNEQFF. CDR3 coding DNA: TGTGCCAGTAGTCAGACAGGGGGCGCTTACAATGAGCAGTTCTTC.

In this sample, this clone turned up a few times. The genes are TRBV5-4 and TRBJ2-7, with D perhaps TRBD1 (5 bases). V was clipped by 0 bases and J by 1 base, with 11 bases between them. This CDR3 has 15 residues. Germline V gives CDR1 SGHNT, CDR2 YYREEE (reference sequence). CDR3 protein: CASSLETARSYEQYF. In DNA form, the CDR3 reads TGTGCCAGCAGCTTGGAGACAGCTCGATCCTACGAGCAGTACTTC.

The chain combines TRBV18 with TRBJ1-5; TRBD1 aligns across 8 bases. The germline CDR1 and CDR2 sequences are KGHSH and LQKENI. V trimming: 5 bases; J trimming: 0 bases; junction bases outside the gene matches: 6. This CDR3 contains 16 residues. This chain's CDR3 is CASSEMGQDSNQPQHF. The CDR3, as DNA: TGTGCCAGCTCAGAGATGGGACAGGATAGCAATCAGCCCCAGCATTTT.

The chain uses TRBV28 and TRBJ2-5, with D possibly TRBD2 on 7 matching bases. V lost 5 bases to trimming and J lost 6 bases, with 13 bases between them. The CDR3 has 13 amino acids. Germline values: CDR1 MDHEN, CDR2 SYDVKM. Here the CDR3 reads CASSKGGVKTQYF. The CDR3 nucleotides read TGTGCCAGCAGTAAGGGGGGGGTAAAGACCCAGTACTTC.

Details on this clone: Different DNA sequences within this sample yield the same CDR3. This rearrangement joins TRBV9 to TRBJ2-1, with 7 nucleotides matching TRBD2. The CDR3 totals 15 residues. After removal of 2 bases from V and 5 bases from J, the junction contained 7 bases not matched to a gene. Per the germline V gene, CDR1 is SGDLS and CDR2 is YYNGEE. The CDR3, as DNA: TGTGCCAGCAGCGTGGGAGGGACCTCAAACAATGAGCAGTTCTTC. It yields the protein CASSVGGTSNNEQFF.

The V call is TRBV4-2, the J call TRBJ2-2; a possible D gene is TRBD1 (5 bases). The V gene lost 1 base and the J gene lost 6 bases, with 12 bases spanning the gap. The CDR3 totals 15 residues. Per the germline V gene, CDR1 is LGHNA and CDR2 is YNFKEQ. The DNA for the CDR3 is TGTGCCAGCAGCCAAGCAGACAGTTTAGCCGGGGAGCTGTTTTTT. It yields the protein CASSQADSLAGELFF.

The V call is TRBV18, the J call TRBJ2-1; 8 nucleotides match TRBD2. V lost 0 bases to trimming and J lost 3 bases; unmatched junction nucleotides: 7. Germline V gives CDR1 KGHSH, CDR2 LQKENI. This CDR3 region has 17 residues. The CDR3 sequence is CASSPPRGSGIYNEQFF. The CDR3 DNA sequence: TGTGCCAGCTCACCACCTCGGGGTAGCGGGATCTACAATGAGCAGTTCTTC. The complete variable domain, with remaining parts taken from reference TRBV18 and TRBJ2-1, reads NAGVMQNPRHLVRRRGQEARLRCSPMKGHSHVYWYRQLPEEGLKFMVYLQKENIIDESGMPKERFSAEFPKEGPSILRIQQVVRGDSAAYFCASSPPRGSGIYNEQFFGPGTRLTVL.

The CDR3 protein is CATSDPTGANEQFF. The CDR3, as DNA: TGTGCCACCAGTGATCCGACAGGGGCCAATGAGCAGTTCTTC. V usage is TRBV24-1 and J usage is TRBJ2-1, with 8 bases lining up with TRBD1. The CDR3 loop spans 14 amino acids. In germline, CDR1 is KGHDR, CDR2 SFDVKD. V lost 3 bases, J lost 6 bases, and 3 bases stayed unmatched.

For the CDR3, the DNA is TGTGCCTGGAGTGTCTACGTACAGGATGAAAAACTGTTTTTT. Amino acids: CAWSVYVQDEKLFF. The rearrangement links TRBV30 to TRBJ1-4; TRBD1 is a possible D gene (5 bases). Germline CDR1 reads GTSNPN; CDR2 reads SVGIG (reference sequence). The CDR3 loop spans 14 amino acids. V dropped 0 bases and J dropped 6 bases, with 11 bases sitting between them.